This T cell receptor beta chain was observed in a study of shared clonotypes between healthy human individuals. Assay runs were performed at deep level. The authors split each subset's genomic DNA evenly across several immunoSEQ plates. How the authors handled the data: As immunoSEQ supplied junction-only sequences (without quality scores), filtering differed. Libraries were prepared by immunoSEQ multiplex PCR; TCRdb keeps only in-frame clonotypes and omits some of them. For V, J and clone size, that table is used; D and trimming come from the DNA. This table has around 2,100,000 clones, 85% to 95% appearing once. Terminally differentiated effector memory CD45RA+ cells were excluded by CCR7 positive selection of CD45RO-negative cells. The donors, all of them Caucasian adults, lived in Nashville, Tennessee. The sequenced material came from naive CD8+ T cells sorted from blood. The sequence derives from a young man in good health.

CDR3 sequence (DNA): TGTGCTAGTGGTCCTGAGCGGGAGACTCCAGAGACCCAGTACTTC. This translates into CASGPERETPETQYF. This chain connects TRBV12-5 to TRBJ2-5; 8 bases are shared with TRBD2. J was trimmed by 4 bases and V by 5 bases; bases with no gene match: 9. CDR3 length equals 15 residues. CDR1 is LGHNT and CDR2 is FRNRAP in the germline V gene.